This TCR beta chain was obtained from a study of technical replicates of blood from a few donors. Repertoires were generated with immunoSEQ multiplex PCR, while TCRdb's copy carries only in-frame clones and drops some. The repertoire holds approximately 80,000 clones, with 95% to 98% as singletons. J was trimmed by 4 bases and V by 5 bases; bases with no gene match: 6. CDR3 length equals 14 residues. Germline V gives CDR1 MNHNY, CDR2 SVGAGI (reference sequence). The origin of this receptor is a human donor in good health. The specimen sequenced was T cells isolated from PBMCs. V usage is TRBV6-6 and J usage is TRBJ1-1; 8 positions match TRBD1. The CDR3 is CASSQRQGSTEAFF. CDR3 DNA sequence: TGTGCCAGCAGTCAACGACAGGGGAGCACTGAAGCTTTCTTT.